This T cell receptor (beta chain) came from a study of T cell repertoires in cytomegalovirus infection. As for the study in general: Recently identified HLA-C-restricted CMV epitopes and well-studied HLA-B-restricted CMV epitopes were used by the study. Public TCR beta signatures were indicative of both CMV infection and a matching HLA type.

Overall study results and limits: CMV-specific TCR beta clonotypes restricted by HLA-C dominated the ex vivo response.

Remarks on this clonotype: The antigen is unknown.

MiXCR was run by TCRdb on the reads, yielding one entry per CDR3 protein. In the table there are about 60,000 distinct CDR3 sequences, 20% of which are singletons. Trimming took 5 bases from V and 1 from J, leaving 16 bases between them. CDR3 length equals 16 residues. Germline V gene lookup returns CDR1 LNHNV and CDR2 YYDKDF (reference sequence). This sample comprised CD8+ T cells from cultured PBMCs, obtained from culture after CMV antigen stimulation. This rearrangement joins TRBV15 to TRBJ2-3, with D perhaps matching TRBD2 (5 bases). The receptor was derived from a human donor in good health (CMV status not recorded). Some clones in this sample may be carry-over from other donors' samples. The CDR3 loop reads CATSPSGLGGTDTQYF. CDR3 coding DNA: TGTGCCACCAGCCCGTCAGGACTTGGAGGCACAGATACGCAGTATTTT.